The source of this T cell receptor beta chain is a study of T cells in Graves' hyperthyroidism and ophthalmopathy. What was amplified from RNA transcripts were TCR beta CDR3 regions. HTBI primers drove first-round RT-PCR of the TCR CDR3. MiXCR was run by TCRdb on the multiplex PCR reads, yielding one entry per CDR3 protein. The sample shows hundreds of thousands of distinct CDR3 sequences, less than 15% of them seen only once. The CDR3 has 17 amino acids. Germline-derived CDR1 and CDR2 are KGHSH and LQKENI. V lost 2 bases to trimming and J lost 0 bases, with 14 bases between them. Specimen: blood. The J gene is TRBJ1-3, the V gene TRBV18, with D perhaps TRBD1 (6 bases). The source of this sequence is a woman aged 40 to 55 with Graves' hyperthyroidism. For the CDR3, the DNA is TGTGCCAGCTCACCATCCACAACAGGGAGCTCTGGAAACACCATATATTTT. Protein product: CASSPSTTGSSGNTIYF.